These T cell receptor beta chains were read from a single sample in a study of cytomegalovirus exposure and HLA in healthy donors. Profiled with immunoSEQ multiplex PCR; TCRdb holds only in-frame clones, not every one. Among some 130,000 clones listed, approximately 82% were seen once. Input material: PBMCs. These receptor sequences come from a man younger than 40 in good health and CMV-seropositive. Both conserved end residues are part of each CDR3. Each record gives: J gene, clone size, D gene, V gene, CDR3 DNA, CDR3 protein. D genes are given only for firm matches. Clone size, where shown, is once, few, many, or a class for clones that have expanded.

J: TRBJ1-1
size: -
D: -
V: TRBV7-9
DNA: TGTGCCAGCAGCTCCAGGGAAAGGGGCACTGAAGCTTTCTTT
CDR3: CASSSRERGTEAFF

J: TRBJ2-7
size: -
D: TRBD2
V: TRBV25-1
DNA: TGTGCCAGCAGAAATAGCGGGGGGACTTACGAGCAGTACTTC
CDR3: CASRNSGGTYEQYF

J: TRBJ1-2
size: -
D: -
V: TRBV25-1
DNA: TGTGCCAGCAGCGCGGGACCCGGGGCCGGTGGCTATGGCTACACCTTC
CDR3: CASSAGPGAGGYGYTF

J: TRBJ2-1
size: -
D: TRBD2
V: TRBV9
DNA: TGTGCCAGCAGCGTAGTTGGTAGCGGGGGAGAGGAGCAGTTCTTC
CDR3: CASSVVGSGGEEQFF

J: TRBJ1-1
size: -
D: -
V: TRBV4-3
DNA: TGCGCCAGCAGCCAAAGAGGGAACACTGAAGCTTTCTTT
CDR3: CASSQRGNTEAFF

J: TRBJ2-3
size: -
D: -
V: TRBV7-6
DNA: TGTGCCAGCAGCTTAGTTTCAGGCGAAAACACAGATACGCAGTATTTT
CDR3: CASSLVSGENTDTQYF

J: TRBJ1-1
size: -
D: -
V: TRBV9
DNA: TGTGCCAGCAGCCACCGGGGGGGAACTGAAGCTTTCTTT
CDR3: CASSHRGGTEAFF

J: TRBJ2-6
size: -
D: -
V: TRBV7-6
DNA: TGTGCCAGCAGCTCCCAGGGTGCTGGGGCCAACGTCCTGACTTTC
CDR3: CASSSQGAGANVLTF

J: TRBJ2-3
size: -
D: TRBD2
V: TRBV10-3
DNA: TGTGCCATCAGTGTGCGACTAGCGGGGGGGCCCACAGATACGCAGTATTTT
CDR3: CAISVRLAGGPTDTQYF

J: TRBJ1-5
size: -
D: -
V: TRBV6-1
DNA: TGTGCCAGCAGTGAACAAGCCTTATATAGCAATCAGCCCCAGCATTTT
CDR3: CASSEQALYSNQPQHF

J: TRBJ2-5
size: -
D: -
V: TRBV7-2
DNA: TGTGCCAGCAGCCCCCGGTACCAAGAGACCCAGTACTTC
CDR3: CASSPRYQETQYF

J: TRBJ1-2
size: -
D: TRBD1
V: TRBV27
DNA: TGTGCCAGCAGTTTTATTACCGGACAGGGAAACTATGGCTACACCTTC
CDR3: CASSFITGQGNYGYTF

J: TRBJ2-7
size: once
D: TRBD2
V: TRBV6-6
DNA: TGTGCCAGCAGGCCTGCGGGGGGCTATACCTACGAGCAGTACTTC
CDR3: CASRPAGGYTYEQYF

J: TRBJ2-7
size: -
D: -
V: TRBV7-9
DNA: TGTGCCAGCAGCTCCGTGGGTCGATCGGACACCTACGAGCAGTACTTC
CDR3: CASSSVGRSDTYEQYF

J: TRBJ2-1
size: -
D: -
V: TRBV18
DNA: TGTGCCAGCTCACCAGGGCTTGGGCCCGATGAGCAGTTCTTC
CDR3: CASSPGLGPDEQFF

J: TRBJ2-2
size: many
D: TRBD1
V: TRBV5-1
DNA: TGCGCCAGCAGCCGCACAGGGGACAGCGGGGAGCTGTTTTTT
CDR3: CASSRTGDSGELFF

J: TRBJ2-5
size: -
D: TRBD2
V: TRBV18
DNA: TGTGCCAGCTCAGGGACTAGCGGGAGTGGAGAGACCCAGTACTTC
CDR3: CASSGTSGSGETQYF

J: TRBJ1-2
size: -
D: TRBD1
V: TRBV19
DNA: TGTGCCAGTAGTCCGACTCGGACAGGTTTCTACACCTTC
CDR3: CASSPTRTGFYTF

J: TRBJ1-1
size: -
D: TRBD1
V: TRBV18
DNA: TGTGCCAGCTCACGGGACAGGGGGCCGTCGGGTACTGAAGCTTTCTTT
CDR3: CASSRDRGPSGTEAFF

J: TRBJ1-1
size: -
D: -
V: TRBV7-8
DNA: TGTGCCAGCAGGTTGGGCGGGGGTCCGAACGTGGCTTTCTTT
CDR3: CASRLGGGPNVAFF

J: TRBJ2-2
size: -
D: -
V: TRBV21-1
DNA: TGTGCCAGCAGCAAGGTCATACGGACAATAGTCACCGGGGAGCTGTTTTTT
CDR3: CASSKVIRTIVTGELFF

J: TRBJ2-7
size: once
D: -
V: TRBV7-8
DNA: TGTGCCAGCAGCTTGGAGAACTACGAGCAGTACTTC
CDR3: CASSLENYEQYF